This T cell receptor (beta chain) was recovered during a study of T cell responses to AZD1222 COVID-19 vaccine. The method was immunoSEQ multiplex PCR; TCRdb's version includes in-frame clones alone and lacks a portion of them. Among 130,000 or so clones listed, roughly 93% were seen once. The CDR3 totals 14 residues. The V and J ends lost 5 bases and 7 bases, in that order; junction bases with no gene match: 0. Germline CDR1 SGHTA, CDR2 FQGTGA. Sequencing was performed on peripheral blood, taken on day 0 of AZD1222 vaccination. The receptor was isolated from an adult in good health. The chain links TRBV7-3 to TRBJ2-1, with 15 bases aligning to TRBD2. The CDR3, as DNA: TGTGCCAGCAGCGGGACTAGCGGGAGGAATGAGCAGTTCTTC. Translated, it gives CASSGTSGRNEQFF.